In its sample, the clone carrying this T cell receptor beta chain was seen many times. Its antigen is currently unknown. The sample originates from a study of T cells after yellow fever vaccination. Findings and caveats of the study: After the booster, about 95% of CD4 and approximately 90% of CD8 primary-response clones were re-detected.

A 5'RACE template-switching step, the method used to make TCR cDNA, added a universal primer site and UMIs. TCRdb analysed the 5' RACE reads with MiXCR anew, one entry per CDR3 protein. The profile shows 550,000 or so distinct CDR3 sequences, approximately 21% of them singletons. J lost 5 bases, V lost 0 bases, and 3 bases had no gene match. CDR3 length: 15 residues. This TCR derives from a man aged 30 to 45 who received the YFV17D yellow fever vaccine. Here the sequenced sample was PBMCs, taken 15 days after the yellow fever booster vaccination. This chain joins TRBV12-3 or TRBV12-4 and TRBJ2-5; TRBD2 agrees at 10 bases. CDR3 region: CASSLALAGVETQYF. CDR3 nucleotide sequence: TGTGCCAGCAGTTTAGCCCTAGCGGGAGTTGAGACCCAGTACTTC.